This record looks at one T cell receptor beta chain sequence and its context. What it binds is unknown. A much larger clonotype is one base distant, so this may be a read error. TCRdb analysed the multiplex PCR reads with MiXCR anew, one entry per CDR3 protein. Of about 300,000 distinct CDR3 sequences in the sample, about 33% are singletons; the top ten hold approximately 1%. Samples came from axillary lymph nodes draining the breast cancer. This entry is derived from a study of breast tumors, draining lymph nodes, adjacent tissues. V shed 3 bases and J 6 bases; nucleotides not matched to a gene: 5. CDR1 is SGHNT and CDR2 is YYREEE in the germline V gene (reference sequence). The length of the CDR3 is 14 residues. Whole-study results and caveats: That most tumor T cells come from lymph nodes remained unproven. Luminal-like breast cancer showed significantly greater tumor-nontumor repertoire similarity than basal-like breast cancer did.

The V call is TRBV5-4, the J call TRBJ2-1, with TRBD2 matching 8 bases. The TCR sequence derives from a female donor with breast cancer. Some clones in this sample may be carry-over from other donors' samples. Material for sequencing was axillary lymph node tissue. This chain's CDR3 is CASSSGAGGNEQFF. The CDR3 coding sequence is TGTGCCAGCAGCTCAGGGGCGGGGGGCAATGAGCAGTTCTTC. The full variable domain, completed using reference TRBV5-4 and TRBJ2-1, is ETGVTQSPTHLIKTRGQQVTLRCSSQSGHNTVSWYQQALGQGPQFIFQYYREEENGRGNFPPRFSGLQFPNYSSELNVNALELDDSALYLCASSSGAGGNEQFFGPGTRLTVL.